Listed below are T cell receptor beta chains from one sample, sequenced in a study of shared clonotypes between healthy human individuals. Assay used: immunoSEQ multiplex PCR; TCRdb lists only in-frame clones, some missing. The table shows under 850,000 clones, with over 55% occurring only once. Material: memory CD4+ T cells sorted from blood. The receptors originated from a woman aged 30 to 39 in good health. CDR3s include the opening cysteine and the closing phenylalanine or tryptophan. A D gene is named only where the DNA matches it firmly. Size values are once, few and many counts, or a class for expanded clones, and some rows have none.

d_call,clone_size,j_call,v_call,cdr3_nt,cdr3_aa
TRBD1,NA,TRBJ1-4,TRBV25-1,TGTGCCAGCAGTGAGTCGGGACAGGGGCCTGAAAAACTGTTTTTT,CASSESGQGPEKLFF
NA,NA,TRBJ2-7,TRBV2,TGTGCCAGCAGTCCTAGGTCCAGGGTCCCTTACGAGCAGTACTTC,CASSPRSRVPYEQYF
TRBD1,NA,TRBJ1-6,TRBV5-1,TGCGCCAGCAGTACGACAGGGGGACGGTCACCCCTCCACTTT,CASSTTGGRSPLHF
NA,few,TRBJ2-7,TRBV6-1,TGTGCCAGCAGTGTAAGACAGGCCTCCTACGAGCAGTACTTC,CASSVRQASYEQYF
NA,few,TRBJ1-5,TRBV19,TGTGCCAGTAGTGGCAGATTCAATCAGCCCCAGCATTTT,CASSGRFNQPQHF
NA,NA,TRBJ2-2,TRBV2,TGTGCCAGCAGTGAGTTCTTGGCACCCGGGGAGCTGTTTTTT,CASSEFLAPGELFF
NA,NA,TRBJ2-6,TRBV14,TGTGCCAGCAGCCAATTCTGGACATCTTCTGGGGCCAACGTCCTGACTTTC,CASSQFWTSSGANVLTF
TRBD1,NA,TRBJ2-7,TRBV7-9,TGTGCCAGCAGCCACGGGACAGGGGGCCCCGAGCAGTACTTC,CASSHGTGGPEQYF
NA,many,TRBJ2-2,TRBV4-2,TGTGCCAGCGGCCTCCAGGGGAACACCGGGGAGCTGTTTTTT,CASGLQGNTGELFF
TRBD2,NA,TRBJ2-1,TRBV10-1,TGCGCCAGCAGTGATGGAGCAAGCGGGAGTGGGAATGAGCAGTTCTTC,CASSDGASGSGNEQFF
NA,NA,TRBJ1-2,TRBV4-2,TGTGCCAGCAGCCAAGATAGGGGAAGCAGCTATGGCTACACCTTC,CASSQDRGSSYGYTF
TRBD2,once,TRBJ2-3,TRBV7-9,TGTGCCAGCAGCACCCGACTAGCGGCTTACACAGATACGCAGTATTTT,CASSTRLAAYTDTQYF
TRBD1,once,TRBJ2-1,TRBV6-4,TGTGCCAGCAGTGAAACAGGGGCCTACAATGAGCAGTTCTTC,CASSETGAYNEQFF
NA,few,TRBJ1-4,TRBV28,TGTGCCAGCAGTTTTAGGTCCTCCGAAAAACTGTTTTTT,CASSFRSSEKLFF
TRBD2,NA,TRBJ2-7,TRBV28,TGTGCCAGCAGTTCCCCTGACGGGAGGCCCGGCATCTACGAGCAGTACTTC,CASSSPDGRPGIYEQYF
NA,NA,TRBJ2-1,TRBV7-3,TGTGCCAGCAGCCTGGGGTCGGGATTATACAATGAGCAGTTCTTC,CASSLGSGLYNEQFF
NA,few,TRBJ1-2,TRBV7-9,TGTGCCAGCAGCTTAGCGCAGGGCTATGGCTACACCTTC,CASSLAQGYGYTF